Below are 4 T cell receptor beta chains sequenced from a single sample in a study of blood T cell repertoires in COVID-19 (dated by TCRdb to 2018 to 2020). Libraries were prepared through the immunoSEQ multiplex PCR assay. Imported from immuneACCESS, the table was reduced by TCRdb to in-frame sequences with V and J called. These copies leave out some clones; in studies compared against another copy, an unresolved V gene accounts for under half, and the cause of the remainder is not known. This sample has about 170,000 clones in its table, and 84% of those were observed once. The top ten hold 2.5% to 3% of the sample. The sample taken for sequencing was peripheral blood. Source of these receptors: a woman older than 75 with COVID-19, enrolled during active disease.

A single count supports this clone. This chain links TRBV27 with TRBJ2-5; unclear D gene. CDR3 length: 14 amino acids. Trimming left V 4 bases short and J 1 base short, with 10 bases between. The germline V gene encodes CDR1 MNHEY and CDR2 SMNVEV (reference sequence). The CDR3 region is CASSSRLIQETQYF. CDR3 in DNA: TGTGCCAGCAGTTCTAGACTGATCCAAGAGACCCAGTACTTC.

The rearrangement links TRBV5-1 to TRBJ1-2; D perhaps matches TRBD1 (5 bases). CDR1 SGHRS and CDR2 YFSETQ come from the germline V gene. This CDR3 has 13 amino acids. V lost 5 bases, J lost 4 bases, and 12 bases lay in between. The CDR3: CASSKDIVYGYTF. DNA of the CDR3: TGCGCCAGCAGTAAGGACATAGTCTATGGCTACACCTTC.

The CDR3 loop reads CASSIGDREDTQYF. Written as DNA, the CDR3 is TGTGCCAGCAGCATCGGGGACAGGGAAGATACGCAGTATTTT. This sequence joins TRBV21-1 and TRBJ2-3; TRBD1, the table's D call, was not compared with the DNA. TRBV21-1 is marked as a pseudogene. CDR3 length: 14 amino acids.

CDR3 bases: TGTGCCAGCTCACCGACAGGGGGTAGGATCGAGCAGTACTTC. It is translated as CASSPTGGRIEQYF. V and J are TRBV18 and TRBJ2-7; 9 bases are shared with TRBD1. The CDR3 has 14 residues. Per the germline V gene, CDR1 is KGHSH and CDR2 is LQKENI. Losses at the gene ends were 3 bases for V and 6 bases for J; bases not matched to a gene: 6.